This TCR beta chain originates from a study of early T cells in non-severe SARS-CoV-2 infection. In the study overall: Sequenced bulk RNA came from whole blood that was unsorted, and chains were unpaired. Study-wide points: Using VDJdb, the matching emphasized anti-spike CD8 responses while missing private and CD4 specificities.

Unique molecular identifiers were added to individual cDNA molecules. TCRdb called the 5' RACE reads again in MiXCR, with one record for every CDR3 protein. The profile covers 75,000 to 90,000 distinct CDR3 sequences, with over 9.5% appearing a single time and 8% taken by the ten largest. This clonotype occurred a few times. Antigen: not known. Germline values: CDR1 SGHVS, CDR2 FQNEAQ. Unmatched junction bases numbered 4, after V lost 5 bases and J lost 4 bases. The CDR3 sequence is 15 residues long. The material sequenced was whole blood, taken at baseline. This clonotype originated in an adult who was a healthcare worker with PCR-confirmed SARS-CoV-2 infection or an uninfected control (not recorded which). This chain uses TRBV7-8 with TRBJ2-1; 11 nucleotides match TRBD2. CDR3 sequence reads: CASSQGTSGYNEQFF. The CDR3 coding sequence is TGTGCCAGCAGCCAAGGGACTAGCGGTTACAATGAGCAGTTCTTC.